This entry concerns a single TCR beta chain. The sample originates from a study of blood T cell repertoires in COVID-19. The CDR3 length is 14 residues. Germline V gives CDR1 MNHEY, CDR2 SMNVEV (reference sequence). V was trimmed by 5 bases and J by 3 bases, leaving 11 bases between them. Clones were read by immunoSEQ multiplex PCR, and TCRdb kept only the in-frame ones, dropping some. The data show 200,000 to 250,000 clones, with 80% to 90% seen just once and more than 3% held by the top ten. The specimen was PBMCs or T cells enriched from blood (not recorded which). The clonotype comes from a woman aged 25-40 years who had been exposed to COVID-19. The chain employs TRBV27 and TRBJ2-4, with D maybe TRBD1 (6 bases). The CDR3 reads CASSPTGSKNIQYF. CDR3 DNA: TGTGCCAGCAGTCCTACAGGGAGCAAAAACATTCAGTACTTC.